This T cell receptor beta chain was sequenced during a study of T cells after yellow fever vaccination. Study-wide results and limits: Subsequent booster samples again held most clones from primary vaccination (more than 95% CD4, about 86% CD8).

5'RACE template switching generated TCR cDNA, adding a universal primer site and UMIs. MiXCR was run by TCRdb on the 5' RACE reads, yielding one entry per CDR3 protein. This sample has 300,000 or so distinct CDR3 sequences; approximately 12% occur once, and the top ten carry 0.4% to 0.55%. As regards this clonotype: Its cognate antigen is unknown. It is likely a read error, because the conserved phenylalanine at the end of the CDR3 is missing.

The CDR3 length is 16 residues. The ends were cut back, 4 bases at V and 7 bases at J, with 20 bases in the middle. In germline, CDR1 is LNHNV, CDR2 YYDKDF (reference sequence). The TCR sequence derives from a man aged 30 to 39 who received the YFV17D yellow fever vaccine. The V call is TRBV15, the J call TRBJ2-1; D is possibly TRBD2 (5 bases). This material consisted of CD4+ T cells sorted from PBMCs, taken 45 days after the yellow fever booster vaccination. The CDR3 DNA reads TGTGCCACCAGCATACAACGGACTCCGGGCCGGAATGAGCAGTTCTTG. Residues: CATSIQRTPGRNEQFL.